The rows below give T cell receptor beta chains drawn from one sample of a study of blood T cell repertoires in COVID-19. Some clones are missing from TCRdb's copy, which holds only in-frame ones; the method was immunoSEQ multiplex PCR. The repertoire holds about 120,000 clones, with roughly 79% as singletons. The source material was peripheral blood. These receptors came from a human donor in a cohort sampled during active COVID-19. Both conserved end residues are part of each CDR3. Fields, in order: V gene, clone size, J gene, D gene, CDR3 protein, CDR3 DNA. D genes are given only for firm matches. Expanded clones are given a class, and other clones once, few, many or no size at all.

TRBV29-1	.	TRBJ2-5	TRBD1	CSVGKTGGETQYF	TGCAGCGTTGGGAAGACAGGGGGGGAGACCCAGTACTTC
TRBV3-1/TRBV3-2	few	TRBJ2-7	TRBD2	CASSQGASGSGEQYF	TGTGCCAGCAGCCAAGGTGCTAGCGGGAGTGGCGAGCAGTACTTC
TRBV5-6	.	TRBJ1-6	TRBD1	CASSADRGEYNSPLHF	TGTGCCAGCAGCGCTGACAGGGGGGAGTATAATTCACCCCTCCACTTT
TRBV30	.	TRBJ1-2	TRBD1	CAWIGQGRALNYGYTF	TGTGCCTGGATCGGACAGGGTAGGGCCCTTAACTATGGCTACACCTTC
TRBV6-1	.	TRBJ1-2	.	CASSESSVRGYGYTF	TGTGCCAGCAGTGAAAGCTCCGTACGGGGCTATGGCTACACCTTC
TRBV7-3	.	TRBJ2-3	TRBD2	CASSAGLRLAGATFTDTQYF	TGTGCCAGCAGCGCTGGGCTACGACTAGCGGGGGCTACGTTCACAGATACGCAGTATTTT
TRBV19	.	TRBJ2-7	TRBD1	CASSRGQGPGYEQYF	TGTGCCAGTAGTAGGGGACAGGGCCCTGGGTACGAGCAGTACTTC
TRBV2	.	TRBJ1-4	.	CASSALATNEKLFF	TGTGCCAGCAGTGCTTTAGCAACTAATGAAAAACTGTTTTTT
TRBV7-2	.	TRBJ1-2	.	CASSLVGVGYTF	TGTGCCAGCAGCTTAGTAGGGGTTGGCTACACCTTC
TRBV6-2/TRBV6-3	.	TRBJ1-1	TRBD1	CASSSGPGQGSHTEAFF	TGTGCCAGCAGTTCAGGACCGGGACAGGGGTCTCACACTGAAGCTTTCTTT
TRBV10-3	.	TRBJ2-7	TRBD2	CAIRKDSGSPYEQYF	TGTGCCATCAGAAAGGATAGCGGGAGCCCCTACGAGCAGTACTTC
TRBV9	.	TRBJ1-6	.	CASSADSSNSPLHF	TGTGCCAGCAGCGCCGACAGCTCTAATTCACCCCTCCACTTT
TRBV4-3	.	TRBJ1-1	.	CASSQEWRWREGRRNTEAFF	TGCGCCAGCAGCCAAGAATGGAGGTGGCGGGAGGGGCGTAGAAACACTGAAGCTTTCTTT
TRBV18	.	TRBJ2-4	.	CASSPSGAGAKNIQYF	TGTGCCAGCTCACCCTCGGGAGCTGGCGCCAAAAACATTCAGTACTTC
TRBV2	.	TRBJ1-2	TRBD1	CASSEQGTGLGYTF	TGTGCCAGCAGTGAACAGGGGACAGGACTTGGCTACACCTTC
TRBV11-3	.	TRBJ2-5	.	CASSPQQGQETQYF	TGTGCCAGCAGCCCTCAACAGGGTCAGGAGACCCAGTACTTC
TRBV18	.	TRBJ2-5	TRBD1	CASSPPKDRGETQYF	TGTGCCAGCTCACCTCCCAAGGACAGGGGAGAGACCCAGTACTTC
TRBV7-2	.	TRBJ2-7	.	CASSLGRVGYEQYF	TGTGCCAGCAGCTTAGGCAGGGTAGGGTACGAGCAGTACTTC
TRBV7-2	.	TRBJ1-1	.	CASSPARGQNTEAFF	TGTGCCAGCAGCCCAGCGCGGGGTCAGAACACTGAAGCTTTCTTT
TRBV19	once	TRBJ2-7	TRBD1	CASRGTGGTYEQYF	TGTGCCAGTAGGGGGACAGGGGGGACCTACGAGCAGTACTTC
TRBV7-9	.	TRBJ1-3	.	CASSLAGGAGNTIYF	TGTGCCAGCAGCTTAGCGGGGGGGGCTGGAAACACCATATATTTT
TRBV6-2/TRBV6-3	.	TRBJ2-7	TRBD1	CASSNRDRGSYEQYF	TGTGCCAGCAGTAACCGGGACAGGGGATCCTACGAGCAGTACTTC
TRBV6-2/TRBV6-3	.	TRBJ1-1	TRBD1	CASSYSKGTGATEAFF	TGTGCCAGCAGTTACTCGAAAGGGACAGGAGCCACTGAAGCTTTCTTT
TRBV5-1	.	TRBJ2-3	TRBD2	CASSPGTSGGADRDTQYF	TGCGCCAGCAGCCCGGGCACTAGCGGGGGGGCCGACAGAGATACGCAGTATTTT
TRBV4-1	.	TRBJ1-2	TRBD1	CASSQLGQGRYGYTF	TGCGCCAGCAGCCAACTGGGACAGGGCCGGTATGGCTACACCTTC
TRBV18	.	TRBJ1-2	.	CASSPGTVGYTF	TGTGCCAGCTCACCGGGGACTGTCGGCTACACCTTC
TRBV3-1/TRBV3-2	once	TRBJ1-6	.	CASSQTGSSYNSPLHF	TGTGCCAGCAGCCAAACAGGGAGCTCCTATAATTCACCCCTCCACTTT
TRBV7-2	.	TRBJ2-7	.	CASSLGSSRHEQYF	TGTGCCAGCAGCTTAGGTTCTAGTCGCCACGAGCAGTACTTC
TRBV2	once	TRBJ2-7	TRBD2	CASRGTSGTYEQYF	TGTGCCAGCCGCGGGACTAGCGGAACATACGAGCAGTACTTC
TRBV11-3	.	TRBJ2-5	TRBD1	CASSLAGGGETQYF	TGTGCCAGCAGCCTCGCAGGGGGCGGGGAGACCCAGTACTTC
TRBV4-2	few	TRBJ2-7	TRBD2	CASSESRSGGAYEQYF	TGTGCCAGCAGCGAATCCCGCAGCGGGGGGGCCTACGAGCAGTACTTC
TRBV3-1/TRBV3-2	.	TRBJ2-5	TRBD1	CASSPTGGTQETQYF	TGTGCCAGCAGCCCGACAGGGGGCACCCAAGAGACCCAGTACTTC
TRBV29-1	.	TRBJ2-7	TRBD1	CSAVDRVGEQYF	TGCAGCGCCGTGGACAGGGTCGGCGAGCAGTACTTC
TRBV4-1	few	TRBJ1-1	TRBD1	CASSRGQGPNTEAFF	TGCGCCAGCAGCCGTGGACAGGGACCGAACACTGAAGCTTTCTTT
TRBV7-9	.	TRBJ1-1	TRBD1	CASSQGQGTEAFF	TGTGCCAGCAGCCAGGGACAGGGAACTGAAGCTTTCTTT
TRBV6-6	.	TRBJ1-2	TRBD1	CASSYPGQGSGYTF	TGTGCCAGCAGTTACCCGGGACAGGGTTCTGGCTACACCTTC
TRBV19	medium-sized	TRBJ2-3	TRBD2	CASSISTSQSTDTQYF	TGTGCCAGTAGTATCTCGACTAGCCAGAGCACAGATACGCAGTATTTT
TRBV18	.	TRBJ1-2	TRBD1	CASSTGGRYGYTF	TGTGCCAGCTCCACAGGGGGCAGGTATGGCTACACCTTC
TRBV2	.	TRBJ2-2	.	CASSEDGLRNTGELFF	TGTGCCAGCAGTGAAGACGGACTGAGGAACACCGGGGAGCTGTTTTTT
TRBV6-6	.	TRBJ2-3	TRBD2	CASRRLAGLITDTQYF	TGTGCCAGCAGAAGACTAGCGGGGTTGATCACAGATACGCAGTATTTT
TRBV19	.	TRBJ1-6	TRBD1	CASSSPGTGPSSPLHF	TGTGCCAGTAGTTCACCCGGGACAGGGCCTTCTTCACCCCTCCACTTT
TRBV18	.	TRBJ1-6	.	CASSPKTGRNSPLHF	TGTGCCAGCTCACCAAAGACAGGAAGAAATTCACCCCTCCACTTT
TRBV11-2	.	TRBJ2-7	.	CASSLEQGTYEQYF	TGTGCCAGCAGCTTAGAACAGGGAACCTACGAGCAGTACTTC
TRBV28	.	TRBJ2-7	.	CASSSLYEQYF	TGTGCCAGCAGTTCTCTCTACGAGCAGTACTTC
TRBV3-1/TRBV3-2	.	TRBJ1-1	.	CASSLYRLNTEAFF	TGTGCCAGCAGCCTTTATCGACTTAACACTGAAGCTTTCTTT
TRBV7-2	few	TRBJ1-2	.	CASSTQTGSNYGYTF	TGTGCCAGCAGCACTCAGACAGGTTCCAACTATGGCTACACCTTC
TRBV7-2	.	TRBJ1-5	.	CASSLGGVGQPQHF	TGTGCCAGCAGCTTAGGGGGCGTCGGCCAGCCCCAGCATTTT
TRBV19	.	TRBJ2-7	.	CASSSPTDHYEQYF	TGTGCCAGTAGTTCCCCGACAGACCATTACGAGCAGTACTTC
TRBV7-6	.	TRBJ1-4	.	CASSLVAADEKLFF	TGTGCCAGCAGCTTAGTAGCGGCGGATGAAAAACTGTTTTTT